Shown below are 22 T cell receptor beta chains from a single sample sequenced in a study of control samples from healthy donors and cancer patients. Assay used: immunoSEQ multiplex PCR; TCRdb lists only in-frame clones, some missing. The sample lists 65,000 to 90,000 clones, over 75% occurring once. Input material: blood. The source is a man aged 50-60 years in good health.

The rearrangement links TRBV27 to TRBJ2-5, with 8 bases fitting TRBD2. The CDR3 spans 14 residues. The trim removed 5 bases at V and 2 bases at J, leaving 4 bases unmatched. Germline CDR1 is MNHEY and CDR2 is SMNVEV (reference sequence). DNA for the CDR3: TGTGCCAGCAGTCGCGGGAGGCTGCAAGAGACCCAGTACTTC. This gives the protein CASSRGRLQETQYF.

This sequence joins TRBV5-4 and TRBJ2-5; perhaps TRBD1 as D (6 bases). The CDR3 runs 14 residues. Looked up from germline, CDR1 is SGHNT and CDR2 is YYREEE (reference sequence). The V end was cut by 0 bases, the J end by 7 bases, with 13 bases between. The CDR3 loop reads CASSLEGEIMTQYF. As DNA, the CDR3 is TGTGCCAGCAGCTTGGAGGGGGAAATTATGACCCAGTACTTC.

The chain employs TRBV5-5 and TRBJ1-1; D gene uncertain. CDR3 length: 12 residues. V lost 4 bases and J 1 base, leaving 5 bases between the germline ends. The germline V gene has CDR1 SGHKS and CDR2 YYEKEE (reference sequence). CDR3 in amino acids: CASSPQNTEAFF. The CDR3, as DNA: TGTGCCAGCAGCCCTCAGAACACTGAAGCTTTCTTT.

Here the CDR3 reads CATSERGTGVGYTF. For the CDR3, the DNA is TGTGCCACCAGTGAACGAGGGACAGGGGTTGGCTACACCTTC. This rearrangement joins TRBV24-1 to TRBJ1-2, with 10 nucleotides matching TRBD1. Looked up from germline, CDR1 is KGHDR and CDR2 is SFDVKD. The CDR3 sequence is 14 residues long. The V segment lost 4 bases and the J segment 7 bases; nucleotides outside the gene matches: 5.

The V gene is TRBV5-4, the J gene TRBJ1-2, with a tentative D call TRBD1 (5 bases). In germline, CDR1 is SGHNT, CDR2 YYREEE (reference sequence). V gave up 6 bases and J gave up 1 base, with 19 bases separating them. The CDR3 sequence is 16 residues long. The CDR3: CASKYGGGGFNYGYTF. DNA of the CDR3: TGTGCCAGCAAGTACGGGGGGGGAGGATTTAACTATGGCTACACCTTC.

This chain joins TRBV2 and TRBJ2-3; the match to TRBD2 covers 10 bases. With V trimmed by 2 bases and J by 9 bases, 14 bases remained unmatched. The CDR3 loop spans 17 amino acids. The germline CDR1 and CDR2 sequences are SNHLY and FYNNEI. The CDR3 protein is CASSEFSPAGGPGTQYF. The DNA of the CDR3 is TGTGCCAGCAGTGAATTCTCTCCAGCGGGGGGGCCGGGGACGCAGTATTTT.

J is TRBJ2-5 and V is TRBV6-5; 7 bases fit TRBD2. The CDR3 is made up of 13 amino acids. V dropped 5 bases and J dropped 4; count of bases not matched to a gene: 4. Germline V gives CDR1 MNHEY, CDR2 SVGAGI. The CDR3 DNA reads TGTGCCAGCAGTAGATCTAGCGGAGAGACCCAGTACTTC. Translated, it gives CASSRSSGETQYF.

The chain links TRBV14 to TRBJ2-3; D might be TRBD2 (7 bases). V was cut by 3 bases and J by 5 bases, with 18 bases left in between. From germline, CDR1 is SGHDN and CDR2 FVKESK. The CDR3 has 16 amino acids. The CDR3 region has the DNA TGTGCCAGCAGCCAGCGACTCCGCGGGGGCCGAGATACGCAGTATTTT. It is translated as CASSQRLRGGRDTQYF.

The genes are TRBV5-1 and TRBJ1-2, with unresolved D. The length of the CDR3 is 13 residues. The V end was cut by 6 bases, the J end by 0 bases, with 9 bases between. CDR1 is SGHRS, CDR2 YFSETQ, per germline. The CDR3 region has the DNA TGCGCCAGCAAGGGAGGCTCTAACTATGGCTACACCTTC. It encodes CASKGGSNYGYTF. Drawing the rest from reference TRBV5-1 and TRBJ1-2, the complete variable domain is KAGVTQTPRYLIKTRGQQVTLSCSPISGHRSVSWYQQTPGQGLQFLFEYFSETQRNKGNFPGRFSGRQFSNSRSEMNVSTLELGDSALYLCASKGGSNYGYTFGSGTRLTVV.

The chain is built from TRBV4-2 and TRBJ2-1; no clear D gene. Germline CDR1 reads LGHNA; CDR2 reads YNFKEQ. The CDR3 contains 12 residues. Trimming cost V 3 bases and J 10 bases, with 10 bases left between them. The DNA of the CDR3 is TGTGCCAGCAGCCAGGGATCCCTCGAGCAGTTCTTC. As protein: CASSQGSLEQFF.

This clone was detected only a few times. The chain has TRBV6-4 and TRBJ2-1, with 9 bases identical to TRBD1. This CDR3 spans 20 amino acids. Germline V gene sequence: CDR1 MRHNA, CDR2 SNTAGT. V was pared by 3 bases and J by 8 bases, with 23 bases of the junction left unmatched. CDR3 sequence reads: CASSEKIWGTGPTRRDEQFF. Here the CDR3 DNA reads TGTGCCAGCAGTGAAAAGATTTGGGGGACAGGGCCTACTCGCAGGGATGAGCAGTTCTTC.

In this sample, this clone turned up a few times. The chain uses TRBV6-5 and TRBJ2-5; D is unclear. The CDR3 loop spans 15 amino acids. The V end lost 0 bases, the J end lost 1 base, and 9 bases lay between the germline ends. Germline V gene data show CDR1 as MNHEY and CDR2 as SVGAGI. The CDR3 nucleotides read TGTGCCAGCAGTTACTCCCCCGGTCCCCAAGAGACCCAGTACTTC. Translated, it gives CASSYSPGPQETQYF.

This CDR3 reads CASSLSSQGTNEKLFF. The CDR3 DNA follows: TGCGCCAGCAGCTTGTCCTCACAGGGAACTAATGAAAAACTGTTTTTT. This chain links TRBV5-1 with TRBJ1-4, with D possibly matching TRBD1 (6 bases). Trimming cost V 1 base and J 1 base, with 11 bases left between them. The CDR3 totals 16 residues. In germline, CDR1 is SGHRS, CDR2 YFSETQ.

This chain uses TRBV24-1 with TRBJ2-1; 16 nucleotides align to TRBD2. V lost 5 bases, J lost 6 bases, and 3 bases stayed unmatched. The length of the CDR3 is 16 residues. The germline V gene has CDR1 KGHDR and CDR2 SFDVKD. The CDR3: CATSGGTSGGANEQFF. The CDR3, as DNA: TGTGCCACCAGTGGTGGGACTAGCGGGGGGGCCAATGAGCAGTTCTTC.

The V call is TRBV9, the J call TRBJ2-5, with 10 bases identical to TRBD2. This CDR3 has 15 residues. Trimming cost V 2 bases and J 1 base; bases outside gene matches: 2. Germline CDR1 SGDLS, CDR2 YYNGEE. CDR3 DNA: TGTGCCAGCAGCGTGACTAGCGGGTCCCAAGAGACCCAGTACTTC. Residues: CASSVTSGSQETQYF. The full variable domain, its missing parts supplied by reference TRBV9 and TRBJ2-5, is DSGVTQTPKHLITATGQRVTLRCSPRSGDLSVYWYQQSLDQGLQFLIQYYNGEERAKGNILERFSAQQFPDLHSELNLSSLELGDSALYFCASSVTSGSQETQYFGPGTRLLVL.

The chain has TRBV2 and TRBJ1-5; D is ambiguous. The germline V gene has CDR1 SNHLY and CDR2 FYNNEI. Trimming shortened V by 8 bases and J by 10 bases, and 18 bases separated the two germline ends. The CDR3 length is 13 residues. The chain's CDR3 is CASSAAPRVPQHF. The CDR3 DNA reads as TGTGCCAGCTCGGCGGCCCCGAGAGTCCCCCAGCATTTT.

J is TRBJ1-2 and V is TRBV20-1; possible D gene TRBD1, 6 bases. Germline CDR1 and CDR2: DFQATT and SNEGSKA (reference sequence). V lost 5 bases, J lost 0 bases, and 13 bases lay in between. The CDR3 sequence is 14 residues long. The CDR3 loop is CSAGEGGANYGYTF. CDR3 sequence (DNA): TGCAGTGCTGGTGAAGGGGGAGCTAACTATGGCTACACCTTC.

The chain couples TRBV19 to TRBJ1-2; 7 nucleotides match TRBD1. There are 16 residues in the CDR3. Trimming at V came to 3 bases and at J to 8 bases, leaving 15 bases not matched to a gene. Per germline, CDR1 LNHDA and CDR2 SQIVND (reference sequence). CDR3: CASSILGQVGSRGYTF. For the CDR3, the DNA is TGTGCCAGTAGTATCCTTGGACAGGTTGGTTCAAGGGGCTACACCTTC.

The chain links TRBV10-3 to TRBJ1-1; D uncertain. Germline assignment: CDR1 ENHRY and CDR2 SYGVKD. V gave up 8 bases and J gave up 1 base, with 14 bases separating them. The CDR3 is 14 residues long. The CDR3 coding sequence is TGTGCCATCCGAAAAGAGGGTTGGAACACTGAAGCTTTCTTT. Protein sequence: CAIRKEGWNTEAFF.

The chain combines TRBV11-1 with TRBJ2-2, with D uncertain. Germline V lookup: CDR1 SGHAT, CDR2 FQDESV (reference sequence). V lost 2 bases and J 0 bases, leaving 10 bases between the germline ends. The CDR3 loop spans 16 amino acids. CDR3 nucleotides: TGTGCCAGCAGCTTAAATCCCGGGTCGAACACCGGGGAGCTGTTTTTT. As protein: CASSLNPGSNTGELFF. The entire variable domain, with the rest obtained from reference TRBV11-1 and TRBJ2-2, is as follows: EAEVAQSPRYKITEKSQAVAFWCDPISGHATLYWYRQILGQGPELLVQFQDESVVDDSQLPKDRFSAERLKGVDSTLKIQPAELGDSAMYLCASSLNPGSNTGELFFGEGSRLTVL.

This chain joins TRBV5-4 and TRBJ1-2, with a weak D call TRBD1 (6 bases). Looked up from germline, CDR1 is SGHNT and CDR2 is YYREEE (reference sequence). V lost 0 bases to trimming and J lost 4 bases, with 22 bases between them. The CDR3 consists of 18 residues. CDR3 protein: CASSLASGHLLSTYGYTF. CDR3 nucleotide sequence: TGTGCCAGCAGCTTGGCCTCGGGACACCTCCTTTCTACCTATGGCTACACCTTC.

This chain uses TRBV12-5 with TRBJ2-6; the D is unclear. From germline, CDR1 is LGHNT and CDR2 FRNRAP. The CDR3 is 18 amino acids. Trimming took off 2 bases at V and 0 bases at J, with 14 bases between the two ends. The CDR3 is CASGLIADGSSGANVLTF. The DNA for the CDR3 is TGTGCTAGTGGTTTGATTGCCGACGGAAGCTCTGGGGCCAACGTCCTGACTTTC.